A selection of T cell receptor beta chains follows, all from one sample in a study of early T cells in non-severe SARS-CoV-2 infection. A single record per CDR3 protein comes from TCRdb applying MiXCR to the 5' RACE reads. The repertoire holds tens of thousands of distinct CDR3 sequences, with 11% to 15% as singletons. Source material: whole blood. These TCRs come from an adult who was a healthcare worker with PCR-confirmed SARS-CoV-2 infection or an uninfected control (not recorded which). Each CDR3 is given with its conserved first and last residue. The order of the fields is J gene, V gene, D gene, clone size, CDR3 DNA, CDR3 protein. The D gene is left open where the match is weak. The size of a clone is reported for some rows only, either as once, few or many, or as a class for expanded clones.

>TRBJ1-2|TRBV6-6|-|few
TGTGCCAGCAGTTGGATTGACAGTAGTGGCTACACCTTC
CASSWIDSSGYTF
>TRBJ1-1|TRBV7-9|-|many
TGTGCCAGCAGCTTACCAGGGACTGAAGCTTTCTTT
CASSLPGTEAFF
>TRBJ1-2|TRBV7-9|TRBD1|-
TGTGCCAGCAGCCTAGACAGGGTTGCAGGCGGAGGACATGGCTACACCTTC
CASSLDRVAGGGHGYTF
>TRBJ2-1|TRBV29-1|-|few
TGCAGCGTTTTCCCCCCACTAGGCTCCTACAATGAGCAGTTCTTC
CSVFPPLGSYNEQFF
>TRBJ1-1|TRBV6-2/TRBV6-3|-|-
TGTGCCAGCAGTTACGGGCCGGGGGTGAACACTGAAGCTTTCTTT
CASSYGPGVNTEAFF
>TRBJ2-4|TRBV6-1|-|-
TGTGCCAGCAGTGAACCGTGGGCAAACAGTCAGTACTTC
CASSEPWANSQYF
>TRBJ2-3|TRBV4-1|-|-
TGCGCCAGCAGGTCAGGGGCGGTCACAGATACGCAGTATTTT
CASRSGAVTDTQYF
>TRBJ1-2|TRBV4-3|-|-
TGCGCCAGCAGCCAAGACGGTTCCTTCTATGGCTACACCTTC
CASSQDGSFYGYTF
>TRBJ1-4|TRBV28|-|few
TGTGCCAGCAGTTCGACCCACCGGGCCCCAAATGAAAAACTGTTTTTT
CASSSTHRAPNEKLFF
>TRBJ1-5|TRBV12-3/TRBV12-4|-|many
TGTGCCAGCAGTTTAGGGGGGGCGTTCAATCAGCCCCAGCATTTT
CASSLGGAFNQPQHF
>TRBJ2-1|TRBV5-6|TRBD1|few
TGTGCCAGCGGGAAACAGGGGTCCTCCTACAATGAGCAGTTCTTC
CASGKQGSSYNEQFF
>TRBJ2-2|TRBV24-1|TRBD1|many
TGTGCCACCAGTGATTCGCTGGGACAGGCCACCGGGGAGCTGTTTTTT
CATSDSLGQATGELFF
>TRBJ2-3|TRBV20-1|TRBD2|many
TGCAGTGCTCATCACCCGGGACTACTAAGCACAGATACGCAGTATTTT
CSAHHPGLLSTDTQYF
>TRBJ2-3|TRBV7-6|-|many
TGTGCCAGCAGCTCCGTCCCGGAGGGGAGCACAGATACGCAGTATTTT
CASSSVPEGSTDTQYF
>TRBJ2-2|TRBV6-2/TRBV6-3|-|-
TGTGCCAGCAGCCCCCAGGGTCCTTGGGGAGCCGGGGAGCTGTTTTTT
CASSPQGPWGAGELFF
>TRBJ2-6|TRBV29-1|-|-
TGCAGCGTTGTTACAACTGGGGCCAACGTCCTGACTTTC
CSVVTTGANVLTF
>TRBJ1-1|TRBV5-1|TRBD1|many
TGCGCCAGCAGCCAGCCGGGACAGCACACTGAAGCTTTCTTT
CASSQPGQHTEAFF
>TRBJ2-3|TRBV3-1|TRBD2|-
TGTGCCAGCAGCCAGGGTAGCGGGAGGTCAGATACGCAGTATTTT
CASSQGSGRSDTQYF
>TRBJ1-1|TRBV28|TRBD1|-
TGTGCCAGCAGGCGGGACAGCCCTTTGGGTACTGAAGCTTTCTTT
CASRRDSPLGTEAFF
>TRBJ2-5|TRBV7-2|TRBD2|-
TGTGCCAGCAGCTGGTTTAGCGGGGAGGAGGAGACCCAGTACTTC
CASSWFSGEEETQYF
>TRBJ1-1|TRBV28|-|few
TGTGCCAGCAGCCTCAATCCGCGCACTGAAGCTTTCTTT
CASSLNPRTEAFF
>TRBJ2-1|TRBV12-3/TRBV12-4|-|-
TGTGCCAGCAGTTTTTGGGGAACCTACTACAATGAGCAGTTCTTC
CASSFWGTYYNEQFF
>TRBJ2-3|TRBV5-4|-|many
TGTGCCAGCAGCTTGCTTCTTAGCGGTCCAGATACGCAGTATTTT
CASSLLLSGPDTQYF
>TRBJ1-2|TRBV29-1|-|many
TGCAGCGTTGAAGAGGGTAATGGCTACACCTTC
CSVEEGNGYTF
>TRBJ1-5|TRBV7-9|-|-
TGTGCCAGTACAGGGCCGTATGGCAATCAGCCCCAGCATTTT
CASTGPYGNQPQHF
>TRBJ1-1|TRBV29-1|TRBD1|-
TGCAGCGCAGACAGGGGAACTGAAGCTTTCTTT
CSADRGTEAFF
>TRBJ1-1|TRBV27|-|few
TGTGCCAGCAGCGCCATCCCCGACAGAGGGACTGAAGCTTTCTTT
CASSAIPDRGTEAFF
>TRBJ1-2|TRBV7-6|-|many
TGTGCCAGCAGCTTAGAAGGGAACTATGGCTACACCTTC
CASSLEGNYGYTF
>TRBJ1-5|TRBV27|-|few
TGTGCCAGCAGACGGAACAGGGCAAAACAGCCCCAGCATTTT
CASRRNRAKQPQHF
>TRBJ2-7|TRBV10-3|-|few
TGTGCCATCCTGGACGGGACCTACGAGCAGTACTTC
CAILDGTYEQYF
>TRBJ2-3|TRBV28|-|-
TGTGCCAGCAGTTTAGCGGAAATCGATACGCAGTATTTT
CASSLAEIDTQYF
>TRBJ1-6|TRBV7-9|-|many
TGTGCCAGCAGCTTGGCCATGGAAGTGGCACCCCTCCACTTT
CASSLAMEVAPLHF
>TRBJ2-1|TRBV28|-|-
TGTGCCAGCAGCGATCAGGGGTACAATGAGCAGTTCTTC
CASSDQGYNEQFF
>TRBJ2-5|TRBV3-1|-|-
TGTGCCAGCAGCCCGCGAGCAGAGACCCAGTACTTC
CASSPRAETQYF
>TRBJ1-5|TRBV28|TRBD1|-
TGTGCCAGCAGTCTATCCAGGACAGGGCGGATTAGCAATCAGCCCCAGCATTTT
CASSLSRTGRISNQPQHF
>TRBJ1-3|TRBV4-2|TRBD1|-
TGTGCCAGCAGCCGGACCGGGACAGGGGGTTCTGGAAACACCATATATTTT
CASSRTGTGGSGNTIYF